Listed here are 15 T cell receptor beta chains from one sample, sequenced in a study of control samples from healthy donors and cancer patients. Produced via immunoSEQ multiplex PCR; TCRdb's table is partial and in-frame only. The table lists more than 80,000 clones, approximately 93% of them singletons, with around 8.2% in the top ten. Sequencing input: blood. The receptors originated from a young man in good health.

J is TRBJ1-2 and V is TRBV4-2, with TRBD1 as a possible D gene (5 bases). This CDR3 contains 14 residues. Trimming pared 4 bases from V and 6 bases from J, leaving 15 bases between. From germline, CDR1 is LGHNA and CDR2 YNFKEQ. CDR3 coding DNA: TGTGCCAGCAGCCCCCGGCGGGGGTCGGATGGCTACACCTTC. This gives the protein CASSPRRGSDGYTF.

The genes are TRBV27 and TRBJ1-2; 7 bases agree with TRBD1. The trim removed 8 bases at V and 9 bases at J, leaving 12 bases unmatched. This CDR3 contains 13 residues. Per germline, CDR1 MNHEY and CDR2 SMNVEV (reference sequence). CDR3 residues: CASLQSQGGSYTF. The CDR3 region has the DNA TGTGCCAGCCTACAAAGTCAGGGGGGGAGCTACACCTTC.

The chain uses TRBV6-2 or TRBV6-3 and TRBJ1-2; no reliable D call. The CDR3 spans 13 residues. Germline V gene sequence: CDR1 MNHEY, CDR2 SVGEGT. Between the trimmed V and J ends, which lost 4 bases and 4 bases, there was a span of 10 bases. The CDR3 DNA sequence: TGTGCCAGCAGTTTTCAGACGGGCTATGGCTACACCTTC. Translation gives CASSFQTGYGYTF.

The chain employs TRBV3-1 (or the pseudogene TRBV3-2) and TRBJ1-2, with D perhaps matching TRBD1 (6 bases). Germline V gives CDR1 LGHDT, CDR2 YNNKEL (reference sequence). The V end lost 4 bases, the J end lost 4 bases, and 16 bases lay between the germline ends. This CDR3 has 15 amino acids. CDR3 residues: CASSLYRDGGYGYTF. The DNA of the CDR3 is TGTGCCAGCAGCCTCTACAGGGATGGAGGCTATGGCTACACCTTC.

The CDR3 spells CASSPTKAGNQPQHF. CDR3 DNA: TGTGCCAGTAGTCCAACTAAAGCGGGCAATCAGCCCCAGCATTTT. The rearrangement uses TRBV19 and TRBJ1-5, with D hard to call. Germline CDR1 LNHDA, CDR2 SQIVND (reference sequence). V was shortened by 5 bases and J by 2 bases, with 13 bases between the two germline ends. The CDR3 has 15 residues.

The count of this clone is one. CDR3 coding DNA: TGTGCCAGCAGCTTCAGGGCAACGAACACTGAAGCTTTCTTT. Protein sequence: CASSFRATNTEAFF. The rearrangement joins TRBV3-1 (or the pseudogene TRBV3-2) to TRBJ1-1; TRBD1 is a possible D gene (5 bases). There are 14 residues in the CDR3. V lost 5 bases to trimming and J lost 1 base, with 11 bases between them. Looked up from germline, CDR1 is LGHDT and CDR2 is YNNKEL (reference sequence).

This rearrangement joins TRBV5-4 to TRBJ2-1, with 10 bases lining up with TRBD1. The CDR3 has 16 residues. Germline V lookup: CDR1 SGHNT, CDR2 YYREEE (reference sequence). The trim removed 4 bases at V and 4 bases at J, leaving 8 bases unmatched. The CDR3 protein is CASSGSGQGTYNEQFF. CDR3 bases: TGTGCCAGCAGCGGGTCGGGACAGGGGACTTACAATGAGCAGTTCTTC.

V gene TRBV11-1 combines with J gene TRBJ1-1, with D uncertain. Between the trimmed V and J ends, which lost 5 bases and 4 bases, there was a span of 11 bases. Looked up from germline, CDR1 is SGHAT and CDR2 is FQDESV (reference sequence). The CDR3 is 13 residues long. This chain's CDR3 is CASSPTPGTEAFF. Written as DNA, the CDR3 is TGTGCCAGCAGCCCTACCCCGGGCACTGAAGCTTTCTTT.

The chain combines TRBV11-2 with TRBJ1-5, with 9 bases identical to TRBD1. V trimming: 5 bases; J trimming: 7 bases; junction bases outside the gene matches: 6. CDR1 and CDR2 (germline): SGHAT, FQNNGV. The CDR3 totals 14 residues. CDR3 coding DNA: TGTGCCAGCAGCCATCCGGGACAGGGACAGCCCCAGCATTTT. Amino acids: CASSHPGQGQPQHF.

The CDR3, as DNA: TGTGCCAGCAGCCCCACTAGTGGGTCACCCTATGGCTACACCTTC. It encodes CASSPTSGSPYGYTF. The chain links TRBV25-1 to TRBJ1-2; D is undetermined. CDR3 length: 15 residues. Germline V lookup: CDR1 MGHDK, CDR2 SYGVNS. The ends were cut back, 6 bases at V and 4 bases at J, with 18 bases in the middle.

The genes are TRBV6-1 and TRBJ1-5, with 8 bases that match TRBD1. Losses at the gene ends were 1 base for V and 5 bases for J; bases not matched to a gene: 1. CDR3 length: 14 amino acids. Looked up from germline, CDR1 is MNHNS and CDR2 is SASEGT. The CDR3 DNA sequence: TGTGCCAGCAGTGAAGGACAGGGGCATCAGCCCCAGCATTTT. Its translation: CASSEGQGHQPQHF.

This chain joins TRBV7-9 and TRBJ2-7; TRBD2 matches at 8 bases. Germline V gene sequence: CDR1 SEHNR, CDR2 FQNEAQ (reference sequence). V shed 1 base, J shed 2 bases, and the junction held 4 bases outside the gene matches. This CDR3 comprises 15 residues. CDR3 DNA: TGTGCCAGCAGCTTAGACGGGGGGGAGACCTACGAGCAGTACTTC. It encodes CASSLDGGETYEQYF.

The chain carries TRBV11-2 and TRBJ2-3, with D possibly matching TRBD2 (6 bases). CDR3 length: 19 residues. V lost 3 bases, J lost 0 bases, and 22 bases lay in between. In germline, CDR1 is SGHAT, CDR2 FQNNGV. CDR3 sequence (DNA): TGTGCCAGCAGCTTTCCAGGCGGGGTTGTCGGGGGAAGCACAGATACGCAGTATTTT. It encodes CASSFPGGVVGGSTDTQYF.

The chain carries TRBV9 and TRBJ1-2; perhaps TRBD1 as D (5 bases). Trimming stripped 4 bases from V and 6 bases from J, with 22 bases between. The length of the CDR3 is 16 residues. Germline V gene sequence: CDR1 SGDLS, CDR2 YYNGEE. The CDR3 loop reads CASSPQLGEEWDGYTF. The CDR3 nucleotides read TGTGCCAGCAGCCCACAGCTGGGGGAGGAATGGGATGGCTACACCTTC.

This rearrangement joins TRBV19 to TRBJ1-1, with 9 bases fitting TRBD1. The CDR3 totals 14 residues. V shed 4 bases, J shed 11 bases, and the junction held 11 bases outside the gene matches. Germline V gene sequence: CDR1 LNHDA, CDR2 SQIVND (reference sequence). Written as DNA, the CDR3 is TGTGCCAGTAGTACAAACCGGGACAGGGATGGGGCTTTCTTT. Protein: CASSTNRDRDGAFF.